These T cell receptor beta chains were read from a single sample in a study of early T cells in non-severe SARS-CoV-2 infection. In TCRdb, the 5' RACE reads were re-called with MiXCR into one record per CDR3 protein. The table shows under 60,000 distinct CDR3 sequences, with over 9.5% occurring only once. The source material was whole blood. The receptors stem from an adult who was a healthcare worker with PCR-confirmed SARS-CoV-2 infection or an uninfected control (not recorded which). CDR3s include the opening cysteine and the closing phenylalanine or tryptophan. Fields, in order: J gene, V gene, CDR3 protein.

TRBJ1-1 | TRBV11-2 | CASSLVSQGARGTEAFF
TRBJ1-3 | TRBV4-1 | CASSQGSASSGNTIYF
TRBJ1-1 | TRBV2 | CASSRPGQGADTEAFF
TRBJ2-1 | TRBV7-3 | CASSLMASPYNEQFF
TRBJ2-3 | TRBV19 | CASSPAPGGTQYF
TRBJ2-7 | TRBV11-2 | CASSSRRDEQYF
TRBJ2-4 | TRBV29-1 | CSVLGGANIQYF
TRBJ2-4 | TRBV20-1 | CSARDPLAGGAKNIQYF
TRBJ2-2 | TRBV29-1 | CSGSVGGTGELFF
TRBJ2-5 | TRBV7-3 | CASSFSWGETQYF
TRBJ2-1 | TRBV25-1 | CASSDPGQNNEQFF
TRBJ2-1 | TRBV12-3/TRBV12-4 | CASSPGRHYNEQFF
TRBJ1-1 | TRBV6-1 | CASLDVAMNTEAFF
TRBJ2-3 | TRBV4-1 | CASSQEGQVTTQDTQYF
TRBJ2-3 | TRBV29-1 | CSVAPGESTDTQYF
TRBJ1-2 | TRBV5-1 | CASSVSINYGYTF